This is a list of T cell receptor beta chains from one sample in a study of response to subunit inactivated influenza vaccine. TCRdb re-derived calls from the RT-PCR reads in MiXCR, one entry per CDR3 protein. The sample shows 530,000 or so distinct CDR3 sequences, 12% to 15% of them seen only once. Sequences were derived from PBMCs from blood, sampled about 13 days after vaccination. The receptors shown here come from a man between 50 and 59 years old who received an inactivated influenza vaccine. CDR3s include the opening cysteine and the closing phenylalanine or tryptophan. D genes are given only for firm matches. Size values are once, few and many counts, or a class for expanded clones, and some rows have none.

>.|many|TRBJ2-4|TRBV7-2
CASSIKAGAKNIQYF
TGTGCCAGCAGCATTAAAGCAGGCGCCAAAAACATTCAGTACTTC
>.|.|TRBJ2-5|TRBV5-1
CASSFGFRETQYF
TGCGCCAGCAGCTTCGGTTTCCGGGAGACCCAGTACTTC
>.|few|TRBJ2-3|TRBV5-1
CASSLKGGGDTQYF
TGCGCCAGCAGCTTGAAGGGGGGTGGAGATACGCAGTATTTT
>.|few|TRBJ1-2|TRBV20-1
CSARVGVERLYGYTF
TGCAGTGCTAGAGTGGGGGTAGAGCGCCTCTATGGCTACACCTTC
>.|many|TRBJ1-1|TRBV29-1
CSVAAGANTEAFF
TGCAGCGTTGCTGCAGGGGCGAACACTGAAGCTTTCTTT
>TRBD1|few|TRBJ1-1|TRBV18
CASSPPTGVGEAFF
TGTGCCAGCTCACCCCCTACAGGGGTCGGAGAAGCTTTCTTT
>.|few|TRBJ2-1|TRBV20-1
CSASSFTFPEQFF
TGCAGTGCTAGTTCCTTCACGTTTCCTGAGCAGTTCTTC
>.|.|TRBJ2-1|TRBV12-3/TRBV12-4
CASSLGPGVNEQFF
TGTGCCAGCAGTTTAGGGCCGGGTGTGAATGAGCAGTTCTTC
>TRBD1|few|TRBJ1-2|TRBV10-3
CAIRSSTGGGNNYGYTF
TGTGCCATCAGATCCAGTACAGGGGGCGGAAATAACTATGGCTACACCTTC
>.|.|TRBJ2-3|TRBV20-1
CSDLLRNTQYF
TGCAGTGACCTGTTACGGAATACGCAGTATTTT
>.|.|TRBJ2-3|TRBV20-1
CSATRLGTDTQYF
TGCAGTGCTACGCGGTTGGGCACAGATACGCAGTATTTT
>.|many|TRBJ2-7|TRBV12-3/TRBV12-4
CASSTTASGEQYF
TGTGCCAGCAGTACAACAGCCTCGGGCGAGCAGTACTTC
>.|few|TRBJ1-1|TRBV5-1
CASSVWEEGTEAFF
TGCGCCAGCAGCGTCTGGGAGGAAGGCACTGAAGCTTTCTTT
>TRBD1|.|TRBJ2-7|TRBV28
CASSLGQGADEQYF
TGTGCCAGCAGTTTAGGACAGGGGGCTGACGAGCAGTACTTC
>TRBD1|few|TRBJ2-3|TRBV7-9
CASSQTGITDTQYF
TGTGCCAGCAGCCAGACAGGGATCACAGATACGCAGTATTTT
>.|few|TRBJ2-1|TRBV14
CASSQDLMAVSYNEQFF
TGTGCCAGCAGCCAAGATTTAATGGCGGTCTCCTACAATGAGCAGTTCTTC
>.|few|TRBJ2-1|TRBV27
CASSRGTRNNEQFF
TGTGCCAGCAGTAGGGGGACCCGGAACAATGAGCAGTTCTTC
>.|many|TRBJ2-3|TRBV7-2
CASNTITDTQYF
TGTGCCAGCAACACCATTACAGATACGCAGTATTTT
>.|.|TRBJ2-5|TRBV7-9
CASKGGETQYF
TGTGCCAGCAAAGGGGGGGAGACCCAGTACTTC
>TRBD1|.|TRBJ2-7|TRBV27
CASSNRPDRGPAYEQYF
TGTGCCAGCAGCAACCGCCCAGACAGGGGGCCCGCCTACGAGCAGTACTTC
>.|few|TRBJ2-1|TRBV11-2
CASSLDLATNEQFF
TGTGCCAGCAGCCTCGACCTAGCAACCAATGAGCAGTTCTTC
>.|.|TRBJ2-1|TRBV10-3
CAISAGIDEQFF
TGTGCCATCAGTGCGGGGATTGATGAGCAGTTCTTC
>.|.|TRBJ2-2|TRBV29-1
CSAVGITGELFF
TGCAGCGCCGTGGGGATCACCGGGGAGCTGTTTTTT
>TRBD1|.|TRBJ2-2|TRBV5-1
CASYPGGAGTGELFF
TGCGCCAGCTATCCAGGGGGCGCCGGCACCGGGGAGCTGTTTTTT
>.|.|TRBJ1-1|TRBV20-1
CRPGGNTEAFF
TGCAGACCAGGCGGGAACACTGAAGCTTTCTTT
>TRBD2|few|TRBJ2-3|TRBV7-9
CASSSLLAGVSDTQYF
TGTGCCAGCAGCTCCCTACTAGCGGGGGTTTCAGATACGCAGTATTTT
>.|.|TRBJ2-5|TRBV19
CASSISLQETQYF
TGTGCCAGTAGTATATCCTTACAAGAGACCCAGTACTTC
>.|few|TRBJ2-7|TRBV2
CASSELEQLEQYF
TGTGCCAGCAGTGAATTAGAACAGCTCGAGCAGTACTTC
>TRBD2|few|TRBJ2-3|TRBV6-4
CASSVGGRPTDTQYF
TGTGCCAGCAGTGTAGGCGGGAGGCCCACAGATACGCAGTATTTT
>TRBD2|many|TRBJ2-4|TRBV20-1
CSRPGLTIRGDGIQYF
TGCAGTCGACCGGGACTAACGATTCGGGGTGATGGCATTCAGTACTTC
>.|once|TRBJ2-5|TRBV12-5
CASGLGLSGQETQYF
TGTGCTAGTGGTTTGGGCCTTAGCGGACAAGAGACCCAGTACTTC
>.|few|TRBJ2-7|TRBV6-5
CASSYSPSGHYEQYF
TGTGCCAGCAGTTACTCTCCCAGCGGGCACTACGAGCAGTACTTC
>TRBD2|.|TRBJ2-1|TRBV6-1
CASSNPGTSGKNEQFF
TGTGCCAGCAGTAATCCCGGGACTAGCGGGAAGAATGAGCAGTTCTTC
>.|.|TRBJ2-5|TRBV5-6
CASSLMVGVETQYF
TGTGCCAGCAGCTTGATGGTAGGGGTAGAGACCCAGTACTTC
>.|many|TRBJ2-3|TRBV4-1
CASSQSQGSDTQYF
TGCGCCAGCAGCCAATCTCAGGGGTCAGATACGCAGTATTTT
>.|.|TRBJ2-3|TRBV7-9
CASSRVGVTDTQYF
TGTGCCAGCAGCCGTGTCGGGGTAACAGATACGCAGTATTTT
>TRBD1|few|TRBJ2-3|TRBV5-1
CASSAPGQLTDTQYF
TGCGCCAGCAGCGCGCCGGGACAGCTCACAGATACGCAGTATTTT
>.|few|TRBJ2-2|TRBV15
CATSRGGGPTGELFF
TGTGCCACCAGCAGAGGCGGCGGGCCGACCGGGGAGCTGTTTTTT
>TRBD2|.|TRBJ2-2|TRBV5-1
CASSLAAGGTGELFF
TGCGCCAGCAGCTTGGCAGCGGGGGGAACCGGGGAGCTGTTTTTT
>TRBD2|.|TRBJ2-7|TRBV2
CASSEQTSGSGLQYF
TGTGCCAGCAGTGAGCAGACTAGCGGGAGTGGGTTGCAGTACTTC
>.|few|TRBJ2-1|TRBV5-1
CASGTGRISYNEQFF
TGCGCCAGCGGCACGGGGCGGATATCCTACAATGAGCAGTTCTTC
>.|few|TRBJ1-1|TRBV20-1
CSAGLINTEAFF
TGCAGTGCCGGACTGATAAACACTGAAGCTTTCTTT
>.|few|TRBJ2-3|TRBV7-6
CASSLRIRGSTDTQYF
TGTGCCAGCAGCTTACGGATCAGAGGGAGCACAGATACGCAGTATTTT
>TRBD2|few|TRBJ2-7|TRBV25-1
CASRFSGRPYEQYF
TGTGCCAGCAGATTTAGCGGGAGACCCTACGAGCAGTACTTC
>TRBD1|few|TRBJ1-6|TRBV6-1
CASNAGTGTDSPLHF
TGTGCCAGCAATGCCGGGACAGGGACTGATTCACCCCTCCACTTT
>TRBD1|few|TRBJ2-7|TRBV4-2
CASSQEGQGALYEQYF
TGTGCCAGCAGCCAAGAAGGGCAGGGGGCGTTGTACGAGCAGTACTTC
>.|.|TRBJ2-6|TRBV6-2/TRBV6-3
CASRARLGPGANVLTF
TGTGCCAGCAGGGCCCGATTGGGTCCTGGGGCCAACGTCCTGACTTTC
>TRBD2|few|TRBJ2-1|TRBV12-3/TRBV12-4
CASSLDGGAGREFF
TGTGCCAGCAGTTTAGACGGAGGAGCGGGAAGGGAGTTCTTC
>TRBD1|many|TRBJ1-1|TRBV3-1
CASSQPRTGENTEAFF
TGTGCCAGCAGCCAACCGAGGACAGGGGAGAACACTGAAGCTTTCTTT
>.|once|TRBJ1-3|TRBV20-1
CSASRGPSSGNTIYF
TGCAGTGCTAGTAGAGGGCCTAGCTCTGGAAACACCATATATTTT
>.|.|TRBJ2-2|TRBV20-1
CSASNSPGVLFF
TGCAGTGCTAGTAACTCGCCCGGGGTGCTGTTTTTT
>.|few|TRBJ2-1|TRBV4-2
CASSQVPVGDEQFF
TGTGCCAGCAGCCAAGTTCCTGTGGGGGATGAGCAGTTCTTC
>.|.|TRBJ1-2|TRBV18
CASSRLITGNYGYTF
TGTGCCAGCTCACGCCTCATTACAGGGAACTATGGCTACACCTTC